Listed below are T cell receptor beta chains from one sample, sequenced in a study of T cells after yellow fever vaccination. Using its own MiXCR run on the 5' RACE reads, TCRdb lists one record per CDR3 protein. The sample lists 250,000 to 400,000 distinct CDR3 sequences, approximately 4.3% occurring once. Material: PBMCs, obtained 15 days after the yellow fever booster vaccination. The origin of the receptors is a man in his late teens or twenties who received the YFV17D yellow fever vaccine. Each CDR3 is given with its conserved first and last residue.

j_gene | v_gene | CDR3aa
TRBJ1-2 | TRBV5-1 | CASSLGRGIDYGYTF
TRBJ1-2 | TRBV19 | CASSASSTNYGYTF
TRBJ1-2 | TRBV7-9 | CASRRDPLGGYTF
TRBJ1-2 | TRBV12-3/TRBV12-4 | CASSPDRSYGYTF
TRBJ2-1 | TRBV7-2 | CASSRGLAGGPLSYNEQFF
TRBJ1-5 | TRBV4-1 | CASSQGERSNQPQHF
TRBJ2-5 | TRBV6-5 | CASRGSHQETQYF
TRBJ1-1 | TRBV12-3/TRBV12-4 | CASGLQGATEAFF
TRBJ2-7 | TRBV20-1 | CSARGAGIYEQYF
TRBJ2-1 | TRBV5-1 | CASSRPRGSYNEQFF
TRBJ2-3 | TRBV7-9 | CASSLGVRKRTDTQYF
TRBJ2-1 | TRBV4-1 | CASSQEFRVSYNEQFF
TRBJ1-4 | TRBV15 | CATSRDLGAANEKLFF
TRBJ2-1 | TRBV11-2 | CASSLGGWQFF
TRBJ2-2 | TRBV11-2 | CASRGSAVNTGELFF
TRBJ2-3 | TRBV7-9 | CASSAQHRGGTDTQYF
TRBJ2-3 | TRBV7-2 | CASSLAPGSGTDTQYF